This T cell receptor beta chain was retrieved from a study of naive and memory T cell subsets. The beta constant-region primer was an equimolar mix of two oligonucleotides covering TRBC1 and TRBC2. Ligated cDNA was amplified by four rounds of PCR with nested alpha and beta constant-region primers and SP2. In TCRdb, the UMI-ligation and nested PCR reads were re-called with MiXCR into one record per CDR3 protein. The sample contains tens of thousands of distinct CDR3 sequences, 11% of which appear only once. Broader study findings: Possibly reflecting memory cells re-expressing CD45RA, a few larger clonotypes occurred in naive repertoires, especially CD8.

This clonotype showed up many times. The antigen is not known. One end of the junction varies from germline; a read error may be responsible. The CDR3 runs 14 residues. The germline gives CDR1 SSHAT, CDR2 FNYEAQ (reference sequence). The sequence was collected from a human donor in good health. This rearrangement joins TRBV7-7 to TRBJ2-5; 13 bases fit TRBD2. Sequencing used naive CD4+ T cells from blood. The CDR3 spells CASSLLAGGETQYF. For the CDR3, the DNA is TGTGCTAGCAGCTTACTAGCGGGAGGGGAGACCCAGTACTTC.